Listed below are T cell receptor beta chains from one sample, sequenced in a study of T cell responses to AZD1222 COVID-19 vaccine. The method was immunoSEQ multiplex PCR; TCRdb's version includes in-frame clones alone and lacks a portion of them. The table has around 130,000 clones, 92% seen once; the top ten hold approximately 3.8%. The source was peripheral blood, collected 28 days after the second AZD1222 dose. These receptors were obtained from an adult who received the AZD1222 COVID-19 vaccine. Each CDR3 is given with its conserved first and last residue. Fields, in order: J gene, V gene, D gene, clone size, CDR3 DNA, CDR3 protein. A D gene is named only where the DNA matches it firmly. Clone size is not always given. Where it is, it says once, few, many or a class for expanded clones.

TRBJ2-2	TRBV3-1/TRBV3-2	TRBD1	NA	TGTGCCAGCAGCCCACCTCGGGACAGGGCTATCGGGGAGCTGTTTTTT	CASSPPRDRAIGELFF
TRBJ1-5	TRBV6-2/TRBV6-3	NA	NA	TGTGCCAGCAGTTACGGTCACGAAAATCAGCCCCAGCATTTT	CASSYGHENQPQHF
TRBJ2-1	TRBV6-4	NA	NA	TGTGCCAGCAGTGAAGTGGGTATGATAGACTACAATGAGCAGTTCTTC	CASSEVGMIDYNEQFF
TRBJ2-2	TRBV4-3	NA	once	TGCGCCAGCAGCCAAGATCTTGGCAGGGACGCCGGGGAGCTGTTTTTT	CASSQDLGRDAGELFF
TRBJ1-1	TRBV19	NA	NA	TGTGCCAGTCTTGACCGGAGGTCTGAAGCTTTCTTT	CASLDRRSEAFF
TRBJ2-2	TRBV28	TRBD1	once	TGTGCCAGCGAGAATTCCGGACAGGGGCGGACCGGGGAGCTGTTTTTT	CASENSGQGRTGELFF
TRBJ2-7	TRBV5-1	NA	few	TGCGCCAGCAGCTATGACACCTCCTACGAGCAGTACTTC	CASSYDTSYEQYF
TRBJ2-7	TRBV9	TRBD2	NA	TGTGCCAGCAGCGTAGGGGGCGGGAGAAGCTACGAGCAGTACTTC	CASSVGGGRSYEQYF
TRBJ2-3	TRBV11-2	TRBD2	NA	TGTGCCAGCAGCTTAGATTTCAGCGGGGGGACTAGCACAGATACGCAGTATTTT	CASSLDFSGGTSTDTQYF
TRBJ2-7	TRBV5-1	TRBD1	NA	TGCGCCAGCAGCATCGGACAGGGGGTGGCGTACGAGCAGTACTTC	CASSIGQGVAYEQYF
TRBJ2-3	TRBV7-2	TRBD2	once	TGTGCCAGCAGCTTCACTAGCGGGGGGGTAACAGATACGCAGTATTTT	CASSFTSGGVTDTQYF